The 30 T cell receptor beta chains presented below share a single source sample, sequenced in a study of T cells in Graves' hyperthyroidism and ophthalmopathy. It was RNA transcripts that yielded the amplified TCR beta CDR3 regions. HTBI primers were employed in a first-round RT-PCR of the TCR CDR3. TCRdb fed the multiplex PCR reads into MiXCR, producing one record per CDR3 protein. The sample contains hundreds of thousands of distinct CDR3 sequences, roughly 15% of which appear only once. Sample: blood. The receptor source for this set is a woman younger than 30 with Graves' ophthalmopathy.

Written as DNA, the CDR3 is TGTGCCAGCAGCTTCACAGGGTTTAGGAACACTGAAGCTTTCTTT. Translating gives CASSFTGFRNTEAFF. The V call is TRBV7-2, the J call TRBJ1-1; D may be TRBD1 (6 bases). The CDR3 has 15 residues. Germline V gene lookup returns CDR1 SGHTA and CDR2 FQGNSA. The ends were cut back, 3 bases at V and 1 base at J, with 12 bases in the middle. The variable domain in full, completed from reference TRBV7-2 and TRBJ1-1, reads GAGVSQSPSNKVTEKGKDVELRCDPISGHTALYWYRQSLGQGLEFLIYFQGNSAPDKSGLPSDRFSAERTGGSVSTLTIQRTQQEDSAVYLCASSFTGFRNTEAFFGQGTRLTVV.

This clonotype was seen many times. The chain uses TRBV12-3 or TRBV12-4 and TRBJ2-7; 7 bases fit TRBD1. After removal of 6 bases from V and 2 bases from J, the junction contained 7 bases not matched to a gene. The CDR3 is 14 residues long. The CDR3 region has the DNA TGTGCCAGCAGCCCTCGGGACAGAGCCTACGAGCAGTACTTC. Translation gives CASSPRDRAYEQYF.

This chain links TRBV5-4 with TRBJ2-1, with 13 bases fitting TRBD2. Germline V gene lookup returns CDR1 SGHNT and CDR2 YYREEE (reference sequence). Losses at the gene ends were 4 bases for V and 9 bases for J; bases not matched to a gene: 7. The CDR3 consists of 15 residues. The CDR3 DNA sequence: TGTGCCAGCAGCGTTGATACTAGCGGGAGGGGTGAGCAGTTCTTC. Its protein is CASSVDTSGRGEQFF.

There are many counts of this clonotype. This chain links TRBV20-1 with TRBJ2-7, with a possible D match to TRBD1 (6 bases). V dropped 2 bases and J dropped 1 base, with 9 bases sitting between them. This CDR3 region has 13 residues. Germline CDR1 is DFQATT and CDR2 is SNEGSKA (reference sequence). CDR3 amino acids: CSARSDRSYEQYF. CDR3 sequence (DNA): TGCAGTGCTAGATCCGACAGGTCCTACGAGCAGTACTTC.

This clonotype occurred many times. The CDR3 here is CASSVDGNTEAFF. The CDR3 coding sequence is TGTGCCAGCAGTGTGGACGGGAACACTGAAGCTTTCTTT. This chain joins TRBV2 and TRBJ1-1, with D unresolved. The germline V gene encodes CDR1 SNHLY and CDR2 FYNNEI. The CDR3 is made up of 13 amino acids. Trimming left V 4 bases short and J 1 base short, with 7 bases between.

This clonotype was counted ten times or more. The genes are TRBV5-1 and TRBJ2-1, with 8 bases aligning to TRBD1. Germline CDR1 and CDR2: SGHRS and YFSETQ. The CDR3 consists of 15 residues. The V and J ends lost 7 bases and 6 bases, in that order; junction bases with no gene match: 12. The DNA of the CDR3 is TGCGCCAGCGGGGGATCACAGGGGGGCTCCAATGAGCAGTTCTTC. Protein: CASGGSQGGSNEQFF.

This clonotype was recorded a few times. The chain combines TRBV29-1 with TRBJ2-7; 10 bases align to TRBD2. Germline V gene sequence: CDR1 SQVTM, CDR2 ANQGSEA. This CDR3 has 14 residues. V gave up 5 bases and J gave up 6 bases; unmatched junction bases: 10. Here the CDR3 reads CSVYAGTSDSEQYF. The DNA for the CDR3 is TGCAGCGTTTACGCCGGGACTAGCGACTCCGAGCAGTACTTC.

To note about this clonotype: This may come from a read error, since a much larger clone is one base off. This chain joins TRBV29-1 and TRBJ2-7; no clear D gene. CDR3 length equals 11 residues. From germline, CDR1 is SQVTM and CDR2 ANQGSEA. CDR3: CSVENSYGQYF. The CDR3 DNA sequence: TGCAGCGTTGAAAACTCCTACGGGCAGTACTTC.

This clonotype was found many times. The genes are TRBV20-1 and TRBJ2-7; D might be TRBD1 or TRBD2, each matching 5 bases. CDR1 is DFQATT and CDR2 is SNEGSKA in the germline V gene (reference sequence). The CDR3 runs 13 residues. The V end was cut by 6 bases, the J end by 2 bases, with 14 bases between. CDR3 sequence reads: CSALRDAAYEQYF. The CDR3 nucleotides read TGCAGTGCCCTCCGGGACGCGGCCTACGAGCAGTACTTC.

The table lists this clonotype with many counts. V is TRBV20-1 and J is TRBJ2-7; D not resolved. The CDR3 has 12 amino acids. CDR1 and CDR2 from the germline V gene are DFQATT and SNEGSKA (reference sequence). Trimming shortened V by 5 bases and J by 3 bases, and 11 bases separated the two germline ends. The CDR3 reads CSARPWGYEQYF. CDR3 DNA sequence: TGCAGTGCTCGCCCGTGGGGCTACGAGCAGTACTTC.

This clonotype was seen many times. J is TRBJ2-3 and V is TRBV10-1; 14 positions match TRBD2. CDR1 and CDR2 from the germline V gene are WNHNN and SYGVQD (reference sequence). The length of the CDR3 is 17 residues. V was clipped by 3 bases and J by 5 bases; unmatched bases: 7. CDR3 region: CASSEDGTSGGGDTQYF. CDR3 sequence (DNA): TGCGCCAGCAGTGAAGACGGGACTAGCGGGGGCGGAGATACGCAGTATTTT.

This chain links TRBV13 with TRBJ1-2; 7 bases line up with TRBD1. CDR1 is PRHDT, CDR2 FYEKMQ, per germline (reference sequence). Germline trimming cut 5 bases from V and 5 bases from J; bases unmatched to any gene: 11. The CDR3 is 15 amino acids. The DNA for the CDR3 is TGTGCCAGCAGCGATTCCAACAGGGGACCTTATGGCTACACCTTC. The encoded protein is CASSDSNRGPYGYTF.

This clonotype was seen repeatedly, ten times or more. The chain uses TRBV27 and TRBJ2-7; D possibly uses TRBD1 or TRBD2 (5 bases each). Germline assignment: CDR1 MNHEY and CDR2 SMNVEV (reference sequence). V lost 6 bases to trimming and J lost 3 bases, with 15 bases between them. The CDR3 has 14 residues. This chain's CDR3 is CASSRQVGGYEQYF. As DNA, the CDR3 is TGTGCCAGCAGCCGCCAAGTTGGGGGCTACGAGCAGTACTTC.

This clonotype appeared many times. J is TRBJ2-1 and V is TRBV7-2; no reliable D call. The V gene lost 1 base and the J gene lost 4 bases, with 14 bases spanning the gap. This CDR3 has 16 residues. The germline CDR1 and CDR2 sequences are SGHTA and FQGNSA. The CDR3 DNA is TGTGCCAGCAGCTTAGGGCTCGATCTAGTTTACAATGAGCAGTTCTTC. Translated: CASSLGLDLVYNEQFF.

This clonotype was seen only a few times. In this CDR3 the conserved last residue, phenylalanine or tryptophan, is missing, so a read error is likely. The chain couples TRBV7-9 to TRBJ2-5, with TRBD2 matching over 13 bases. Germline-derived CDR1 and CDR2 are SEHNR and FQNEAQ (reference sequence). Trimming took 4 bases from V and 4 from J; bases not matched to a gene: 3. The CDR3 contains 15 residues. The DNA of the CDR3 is TGTGCCAGCAGCTCGACTAGCGGGGGGATAGAGACCCAGTACCTC. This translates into CASSSTSGGIETQYL.

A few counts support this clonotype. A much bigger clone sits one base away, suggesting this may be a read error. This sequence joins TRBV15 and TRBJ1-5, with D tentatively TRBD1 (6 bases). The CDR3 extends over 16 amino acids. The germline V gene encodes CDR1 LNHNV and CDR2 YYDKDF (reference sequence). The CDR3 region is CATSREMSGDNQPQRF. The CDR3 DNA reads TGTGCCACCAGCAGAGAAATGTCAGGGGACAATCAGCCCCAGCGTTTT.

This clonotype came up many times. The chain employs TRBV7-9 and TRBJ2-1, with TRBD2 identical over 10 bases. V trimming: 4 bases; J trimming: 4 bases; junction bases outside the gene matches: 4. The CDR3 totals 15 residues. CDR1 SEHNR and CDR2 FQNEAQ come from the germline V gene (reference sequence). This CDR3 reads CASSWTSGVYNEQFF. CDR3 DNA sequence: TGTGCCAGCAGCTGGACTAGCGGAGTTTACAATGAGCAGTTCTTC.

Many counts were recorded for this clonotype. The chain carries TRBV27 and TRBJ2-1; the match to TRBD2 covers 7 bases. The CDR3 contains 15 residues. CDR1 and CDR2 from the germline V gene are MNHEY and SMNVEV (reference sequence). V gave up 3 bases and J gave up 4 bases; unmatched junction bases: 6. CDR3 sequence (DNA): TGTGCCAGCAGTTTTAATGGGGGACTATACAATGAGCAGTTCTTC. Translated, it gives CASSFNGGLYNEQFF.

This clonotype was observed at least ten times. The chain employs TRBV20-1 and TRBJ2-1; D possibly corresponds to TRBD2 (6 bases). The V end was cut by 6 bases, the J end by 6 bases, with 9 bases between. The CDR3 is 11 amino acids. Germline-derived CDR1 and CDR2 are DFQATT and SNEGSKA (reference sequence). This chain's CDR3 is CSAGGANEQFF. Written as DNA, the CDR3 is TGCAGTGCAGGAGGGGCCAATGAGCAGTTCTTC.

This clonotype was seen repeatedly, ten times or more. The CDR3 reads CASTDRTEATYNEQFF. CDR3 DNA sequence: TGTGCCAGCACCGATCGGACAGAGGCAACCTACAATGAGCAGTTCTTC. V usage is TRBV28 and J usage is TRBJ2-1; TRBD1 might be the D (6 bases). Germline V CDR1 and CDR2: MDHEN, SYDVKM. The CDR3 spans 16 residues. V lost 7 bases and J lost 2, with 18 bases in between.

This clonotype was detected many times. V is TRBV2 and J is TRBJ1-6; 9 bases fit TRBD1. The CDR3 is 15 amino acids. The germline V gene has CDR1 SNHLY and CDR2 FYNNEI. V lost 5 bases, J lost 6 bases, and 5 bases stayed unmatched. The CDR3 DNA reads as TGTGCCAGCAGTTCCGGGACAGGGACTAATTCACCCCTCCACTTT. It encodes CASSSGTGTNSPLHF.

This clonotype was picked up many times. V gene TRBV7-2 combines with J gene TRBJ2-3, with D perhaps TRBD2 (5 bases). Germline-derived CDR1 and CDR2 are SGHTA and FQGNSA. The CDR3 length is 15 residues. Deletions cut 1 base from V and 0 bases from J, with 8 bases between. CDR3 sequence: CASSLGGVSTDTQYF. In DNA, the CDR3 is TGTGCCAGCAGCTTAGGGGGAGTCAGCACAGATACGCAGTATTTT.

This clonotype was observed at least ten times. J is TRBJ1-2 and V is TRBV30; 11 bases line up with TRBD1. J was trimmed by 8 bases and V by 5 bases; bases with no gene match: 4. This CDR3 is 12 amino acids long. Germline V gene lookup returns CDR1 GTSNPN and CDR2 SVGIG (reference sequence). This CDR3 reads CAWGTGGGGYTF. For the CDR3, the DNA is TGTGCCTGGGGGACAGGGGGGGGAGGCTACACCTTC.

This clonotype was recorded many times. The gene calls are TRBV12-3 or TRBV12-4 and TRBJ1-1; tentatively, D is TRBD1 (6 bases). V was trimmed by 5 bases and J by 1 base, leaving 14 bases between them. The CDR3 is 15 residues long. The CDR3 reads CASSAWTAQNTEAFF. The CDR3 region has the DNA TGTGCCAGCAGTGCCTGGACAGCTCAGAACACTGAAGCTTTCTTT.

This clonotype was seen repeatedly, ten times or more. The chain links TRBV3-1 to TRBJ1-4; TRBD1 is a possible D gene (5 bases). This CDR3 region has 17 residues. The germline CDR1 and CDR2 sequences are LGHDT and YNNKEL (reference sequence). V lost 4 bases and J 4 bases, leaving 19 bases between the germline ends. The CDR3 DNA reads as TGTGCCAGCAGCCGGAGGGAGGGGAGATCGGTTAATGAAAAACTGTTTTTT. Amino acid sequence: CASSRREGRSVNEKLFF.

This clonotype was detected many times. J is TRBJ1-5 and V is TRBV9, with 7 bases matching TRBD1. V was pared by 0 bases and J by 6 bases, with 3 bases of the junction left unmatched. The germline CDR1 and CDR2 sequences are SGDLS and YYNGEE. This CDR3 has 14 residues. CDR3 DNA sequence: TGTGCCAGCAGCGTAGGAGGGGGCAGTCAGCCCCAGCATTTT. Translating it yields CASSVGGGSQPQHF.

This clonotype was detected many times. The CDR3 loop is CASSKGQGYEQYF. Here the CDR3 DNA reads TGTGCCAGCAGCAAGGGACAGGGTTACGAGCAGTACTTC. The V gene is TRBV6-2 or TRBV6-3, the J gene TRBJ2-7; 9 positions match TRBD1. V shed 6 bases, J shed 4 bases, and the junction held 4 bases outside the gene matches. The CDR3 totals 13 residues. Germline-derived CDR1 and CDR2 are MNHEY and SVGEGT.

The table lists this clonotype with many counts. The DNA for the CDR3 is TGTGCCAGCAGCCGGGAAGGGAGGCCTGGCTACGAGCAGTACTTC. Encoded protein: CASSREGRPGYEQYF. The gene calls are TRBV28 and TRBJ2-7; a weak D match, TRBD2 (6 bases). The CDR3 covers 15 residues. The ends were cut back, 6 bases at V and 3 bases at J, with 18 bases in the middle. The germline V gene encodes CDR1 MDHEN and CDR2 SYDVKM.

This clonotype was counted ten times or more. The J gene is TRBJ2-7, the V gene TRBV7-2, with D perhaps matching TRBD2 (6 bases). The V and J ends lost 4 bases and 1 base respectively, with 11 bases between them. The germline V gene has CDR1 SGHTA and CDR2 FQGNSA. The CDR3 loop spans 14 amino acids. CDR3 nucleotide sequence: TGTGCCAGCAGCTACGGCGGAGGGTCCTACGAGCAGTACTTC. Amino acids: CASSYGGGSYEQYF.

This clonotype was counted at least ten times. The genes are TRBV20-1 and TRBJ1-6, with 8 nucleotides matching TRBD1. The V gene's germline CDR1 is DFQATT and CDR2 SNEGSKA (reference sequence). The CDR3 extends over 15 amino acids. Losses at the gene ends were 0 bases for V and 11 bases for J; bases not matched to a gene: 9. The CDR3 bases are TGCAGTGCTAGAGATCCATCAGGGGGCATAACACCCCTCCACTTT. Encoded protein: CSARDPSGGITPLHF.